The sequence of this T cell receptor beta chain was determined in a study of blood T cell repertoires in COVID-19. Libraries were prepared by immunoSEQ multiplex PCR; TCRdb keeps only in-frame clonotypes and omits some of them. The table lists 150,000 to 170,000 clones, around 84% of them singletons. This clone is a singleton in its sample. Trimming at V came to 2 bases and at J to 10 bases, leaving 6 bases not matched to a gene. The CDR3 spans 15 residues. From germline, CDR1 is MNHEY and CDR2 SMNVEV (reference sequence). The receptor comes from a man aged 50-59 years who had recovered from COVID-19. Sequenced material: PBMCs or T cells enriched from blood (not recorded which). V usage is TRBV27 and J usage is TRBJ1-6; TRBD1 matches at 9 bases. CDR3: CASSLGIGQGSPLHF. The CDR3 DNA is TGTGCCAGCAGTTTAGGAATAGGACAGGGGTCACCCCTCCACTTT.